What follows are 10 T cell receptor beta chains derived from one specimen sequenced in a study of breast tumors, draining lymph nodes, adjacent tissues listed by TCRdb under 2016. The axillary draining lymph nodes of breast cancer patients were the source of the lymph node samples. Library creation used multiplex PCR. Instrument on record: Illumina HiSeq 2000. TCRdb itself trimmed the public reads at Q25 with fastp, ran MiXCR and retained productive beta chains. Each entry is one CDR3 protein sequence, shown with its most common DNA and genes. This sample comprises 200,000 or so distinct CDR3 sequences, roughly 31% of them detected only once. The ten largest clonotypes hold 4.3% of the sample. The sequenced sample was axillary lymph node tissue. The receptors stem from a female donor with breast cancer. Some clones in this sample may be carry-over from other donors' samples.

Note on this clonotype: One end of the junction does not line up with germline, which may come from a read error. The rearrangement joins TRBV18 to TRBJ2-1, with 8 nucleotides matching TRBD2. The germline V gene encodes CDR1 KGHSH and CDR2 LQKENI. This CDR3 spans 14 amino acids. CDR3 nucleotides: TGTGCCAGCTCACTAGCGGGGTCCTACAATGAGCAGTCCTTC. Protein: CASSLAGSYNEQSF.

This clonotype was seen at least ten times. The J gene is TRBJ2-5, the V gene TRBV15, with D unresolved. Germline CDR1 and CDR2: LNHNV and YYDKDF (reference sequence). This CDR3 has 13 residues. The V and J ends lost 5 bases and 3 bases respectively, with 10 bases between them. CDR3 sequence reads: CATSPRAEETQYF. In DNA, the CDR3 is TGTGCCACCAGCCCGAGAGCCGAAGAGACCCAGTACTTC.

With respect to this clonotype: An end of the junction does not agree with germline; a read error may underlie this. The V and J genes are TRBV7-9 and TRBJ2-6, with 8 bases lining up with TRBD1. CDR1 SEHNR and CDR2 FQNEAQ come from the germline V gene (reference sequence). CDR3 length: 15 amino acids. CDR3 in DNA: TGTGCCAGCAGCTCGGCAGGGGGCAAGGCCTACGTCCTGACTTTC. Its translation: CASSSAGGKAYVLTF.

As concerns this clonotype: This could be a read error, since a much larger clone is one nucleotide away. In nucleotides, the CDR3 is TGTGCCAGCAGCCAGGGGGGACAGGGGGGTGAGCAGTGCTTC. This gives the protein CASSQGGQGGEQCF. V gene TRBV7-9 combines with J gene TRBJ2-7, with 11 nucleotides matching TRBD1. Germline values: CDR1 SEHNR, CDR2 FQNEAQ (reference sequence). This CDR3 region has 14 residues.

This clonotype was counted ten times or more. As DNA, the CDR3 is TGTGCCAGCAGCCCCGGTCTAGCGACCTACAATGAGCAGTTCTTC. Protein product: CASSPGLATYNEQFF. The J gene is TRBJ2-1, the V gene TRBV7-2; D is possibly TRBD2 (6 bases). The V gene lost 5 bases and the J gene lost 2 bases, with 13 bases spanning the gap. The CDR3 is 15 amino acids. Per germline, CDR1 SGHTA and CDR2 FQGNSA.

This clonotype has ten or more counts. This may come from a read error, since a much larger clone is one base off. The chain uses TRBV5-6 and TRBJ2-3, with D perhaps given as TRBD1 or TRBD2 (5 bases each). The CDR3 loop spans 16 amino acids. Trimming removed 4 bases from V and 4 bases from J, with 19 bases in between. Germline-derived CDR1 and CDR2 are SGHDT and YYEEEE. The CDR3 region has the DNA TGTGCCAGCAGCCAAGCCGGGGCCTACCTAGCAGATACGCAGTATTTT. This codes for CASSQAGAYLADTQYF. Full variable domain (missing parts from reference TRBV5-6 and TRBJ2-3): DAGVTQSPTHLIKTRGQQVTLRCSPKSGHDTVSWYQQALGQGPQFIFQYYEEEERQRGNFPDRFSGHQFPNYSSELNVNALLLGDSALYLCASSQAGAYLADTQYFGPGTRLTVL.

As concerns this clonotype: This may come from a read error, since a much larger clone is one base off. Because it lacks the conserved phenylalanine or tryptophan at the end, this CDR3 is likely a read error. The genes are TRBV7-6 and TRBJ2-5; the D gene is possibly TRBD2 (5 bases). CDR1 is SGHVS, CDR2 FNYEAQ, per germline. The CDR3 extends over 14 amino acids. The V end was cut by 5 bases, the J end by 5 bases, with 15 bases between. The CDR3 DNA is TGTGCCAGCAGCCTGATGAGAGGGCCGGAGACCCAGTACCTC. This gives the protein CASSLMRGPETQYL.

This clonotype is labeled medium-sized. The V gene is TRBV2, the J gene TRBJ2-1, with TRBD1 identical over 9 bases. Trimming at V came to 2 bases and at J to 7 bases, leaving 9 bases not matched to a gene. From germline, CDR1 is SNHLY and CDR2 FYNNEI. The CDR3 length is 16 residues. The CDR3, as DNA: TGTGCCAGCAGTGAATCGGGGACAGGGAATCAGAATGAGCAGTTCTTC. Residues: CASSESGTGNQNEQFF.

This clonotype was observed many times. This chain links TRBV7-2 with TRBJ1-4, with TRBD1 identical over 9 bases. Trimming took 5 bases from V and 7 from J; bases not matched to a gene: 2. The CDR3 contains 13 residues. Germline-derived CDR1 and CDR2 are SGHTA and FQGNSA. The CDR3 DNA follows: TGTGCCAGCAGCCCGGGACAGGGTGAAAAACTGTTTTTT. Protein sequence: CASSPGQGEKLFF.

In its sample, this clonotype was seen a few times. A read error may be the cause here, since a much bigger clone is one base away. The V call is TRBV20-1, the J call TRBJ2-1; no clear D gene. The CDR3 runs to 12 residues. Germline V gene data show CDR1 as DFQATT and CDR2 as SNEGSKA (reference sequence). The CDR3 loop is CSARPNQNEPFF. The CDR3 nucleotides are TGCAGTGCTAGACCGAACCAAAATGAGCCGTTCTTC.